This TCR beta chain derives from a study of shared clonotypes between healthy human individuals. Study details: Two women and a few men aged 18 to 49 served as donors.

Overall study findings and caveats: As a rule, naive subsets had a larger estimated richness than memory subsets. Relative to clonotypes present in all four donors, those not shared had lower generation probabilities. Donor clonotype sharing was expected to depend on sequencing depth.

Generated by immunoSEQ multiplex PCR, the TCRdb table keeps only in-frame clones and is missing some. This table holds about 1.5 million clones, approximately 96% found once. Per the germline V gene, CDR1 is SGHRS and CDR2 is YFSETQ. The CDR3 length is 17 residues. The J segment lost 2 bases and the V segment lost 4 bases, leaving 5 bases of the junction unmatched. In the case of this clone: Its target is not known.

This chain connects TRBV5-1 to TRBJ2-3; 15 nucleotides line up with TRBD2. The receptor's source is a man aged 25 to 45 in good health. The material sequenced was naive CD4+ T cells sorted from blood. Subset described: CD45RA+ positively selected. CDR3 bases: TGCGCCAGCAGCCTTGGACTAGCGGGAGGGTCCACAGATACGCAGTATTTT. Translated, it gives CASSLGLAGGSTDTQYF.